The source of this T cell receptor (beta chain) is a study of shared clonotypes between healthy human individuals. Study context: The plates for each donor numbered three CD4 naive, three CD4 memory, two CD8 naive and one CD8 memory. Study-wide findings and caveats: Between a few donors, naive CD4 clonotypes were shared at a level of about 5%.

Trimming left V 0 bases short and J 7 bases short, with 11 bases between. Germline CDR1 is SGDLS and CDR2 is YYNGEE. CDR3 length: 14 amino acids. The repertoire was sequenced with immunoSEQ multiplex PCR; TCRdb's copy has only in-frame clones and lacks some. The repertoire holds about 2 million clones, with about 95% as singletons. Terminally differentiated effector memory CD45RA+ cells were excluded from the naive CD8 cells, which were CD45RO-negative and positively selected for CCR7. Note on this clone: Its antigen is not identified. Other DNA sequences in the sample encode the same CDR3.

Sequenced: naive CD8+ T cells sorted from blood. The chain employs TRBV9 and TRBJ1-5, with D unresolved. The TCR comes from a man aged 18 to 30 in good health. CDR3 sequence: CASSVGGENQPQHF. The CDR3 region has the DNA TGTGCCAGCAGCGTAGGTGGGGAAAACCAGCCCCAGCATTTT.